This T cell receptor beta chain was profiled in a study of control samples from healthy donors and cancer patients. Some clones are missing from TCRdb's copy, which holds only in-frame ones; the method was immunoSEQ multiplex PCR. This sample has about 84,000 clones, with about nine tenths found just once. Sequenced material: blood. This receptor was identified in a man aged 25 to 40 in good health.

DNA of the CDR3: TGTGCCAGTAGTATGGGAGATTTGGACACTGAAGCTTTCTTT. Amino acid sequence: CASSMGDLDTEAFF. V gene TRBV19 combines with J gene TRBJ1-1; D gene uncertain. V shed 3 bases and J shed 3 bases, with 11 bases lying between them. The germline gives CDR1 LNHDA, CDR2 SQIVND (reference sequence). The CDR3 sequence is 14 residues long.